This T cell receptor (beta chain) was captured by sequencing in a study of OX40 agonist ivuxolimab in advanced cancers. Study at large: Those enrolled were approximately 83% male, with a mean age of approximately 60 years and ages from about 20 to 85. Partial responses occurred in Three dose-escalation patients, one with hepatocellular carcinoma and two with cutaneous melanoma.

Method: immunoSEQ multiplex PCR; TCRdb's copy keeps in-frame clones and lacks some. The table includes approximately 70,000 clones, more than 80% detected once. With baseline, cycle 4 day 1, and cycle 7 day 1 as timepoints, blood was sampled. The germline V and J ends were trimmed by 4 bases and 7 bases, with 11 bases remaining between them. This CDR3 is 13 amino acids long. Germline CDR1 and CDR2: SGHDN and FVKESK. This sequence originates from an adult with an advanced solid tumor such as melanoma, head and neck, liver or kidney cancer. This chain uses TRBV14 with TRBJ2-1; a weak D match, TRBD2 (6 bases). The sample here was CD4+ or CD8+ T cells sorted from blood, taken in a trial of the OX40 agonist ivuxolimab. The CDR3 here is CASSPPGGNEQFF. The CDR3 DNA reads TGTGCCAGCAGCCCCCCCGGGGGTAATGAGCAGTTCTTC.